These 23 T cell receptor beta chains were sequenced from one sample in a study of shared clonotypes between healthy human individuals. Libraries were prepared by immunoSEQ multiplex PCR; TCRdb keeps only in-frame clonotypes and omits some of them. This table holds 2 million or so clones, around 95% found once. The specimen sequenced was naive CD4+ T cells sorted from blood. The subset denotes: CD45RA+ positively selected. These TCRs come from a man aged 18 to 30 in good health.

This clone has only one observation. The chain joins TRBV27 to TRBJ2-1; 10 bases fit TRBD2. V gave up 3 bases and J gave up 5 bases; unmatched junction bases: 4. This CDR3 has 15 amino acids. Germline CDR1 MNHEY, CDR2 SMNVEV (reference sequence). The CDR3 protein is CASSFTSGNHNEQFF. CDR3 DNA sequence: TGTGCCAGCAGTTTCACTAGCGGGAACCACAATGAGCAGTTCTTC.

The rearrangement links TRBV4-1 to TRBJ1-2; the D is unclear. Per the germline V gene, CDR1 is MGHRA and CDR2 is YSYEKL. CDR3 size: 12 residues. Trimming cost V 3 bases and J 5 bases, with 7 bases left between them. CDR3 nucleotides: TGCGCCAGCAGCCATCAAACTTATGGCTACACCTTC. Translated: CASSHQTYGYTF.

The chain carries TRBV18 and TRBJ2-7; possible D gene TRBD1, 6 bases. CDR1 and CDR2 from the germline V gene are KGHSH and LQKENI. Trimming removed 1 base at V and 3 bases at J, with 10 bases between. The CDR3 contains 14 residues. The CDR3 DNA reads TGTGCCAGCTCACCACAAGGACAGAACTACGAGCAGTACTTC. Its protein is CASSPQGQNYEQYF.

Details on this clone: A much larger clone sits a single nucleotide away, making a read error possible. V is TRBV6-4 and J is TRBJ1-2, with D unclear. With 0 bases removed from V and 8 bases from J, the gap between germline ends came to 7 bases. This CDR3 is 12 amino acids long. Germline CDR1 reads MRHNA; CDR2 reads SNTAGT. CDR3 DNA sequence: TGTGCCAGCAGTGACTCAAGGGCAGGCTACACCTTC. Amino acid sequence: CASSDSRAGYTF.

The chain joins TRBV4-1 to TRBJ1-6; D is uncertain. Germline lookup yields CDR1 MGHRA and CDR2 YSYEKL. With 0 bases removed from V and 10 bases from J, the gap between germline ends came to 13 bases. The CDR3 loop spans 15 amino acids. The chain's CDR3 is CASSQDLFASSPLHF. CDR3 nucleotides: TGCGCCAGCAGCCAAGATCTCTTCGCCTCCTCACCCCTCCACTTT.

The V call is TRBV19, the J call TRBJ1-1, with D possibly TRBD1 on 5 matching bases. The CDR3 covers 14 residues. Germline V gene data show CDR1 as LNHDA and CDR2 as SQIVND (reference sequence). V dropped 5 bases and J dropped 0 bases, with 10 bases sitting between them. CDR3 sequence: CASSYPGMNTEAFF. CDR3 DNA: TGTGCCAGTAGTTATCCAGGGATGAACACTGAAGCTTTCTTT.

This clone was recorded only once. The chain uses TRBV28 and TRBJ1-5; a weak D match, TRBD1 (6 bases). Germline V gene sequence: CDR1 MDHEN, CDR2 SYDVKM. The CDR3 runs 14 residues. Trimming removed 8 bases at V and 6 bases at J, with 17 bases between. In DNA, the CDR3 is TGTGCCAGCGGAGGGGGGCTTGGTGGTCAGCCCCAGCATTTT. It encodes CASGGGLGGQPQHF.

This sequence joins TRBV10-3 and TRBJ2-2, with TRBD1 matching 10 bases. V dropped 3 bases and J dropped 7; count of bases not matched to a gene: 2. Germline CDR1 is ENHRY and CDR2 is SYGVKD. This CDR3 spans 14 amino acids. This chain's CDR3 is CAISERDRGGELFF. CDR3 DNA: TGTGCCATCAGTGAACGGGACAGGGGCGGGGAGCTGTTTTTT.

V and J are TRBV19 and TRBJ1-5; D perhaps matches TRBD1 (5 bases). Germline V CDR1 and CDR2: LNHDA, SQIVND (reference sequence). Trimming left V 5 bases short and J 4 bases short, with 9 bases between. CDR3 length: 13 amino acids. CDR3 DNA: TGTGCCAGTAGTGCAGGGCTTAATCAGCCCCAGCATTTT. Encoded protein: CASSAGLNQPQHF.

The chain links TRBV7-2 to TRBJ1-3, with D possibly matching TRBD1 (5 bases). V was pared by 1 base and J by 0 bases, with 13 bases between. Germline V gives CDR1 SGHTA, CDR2 FQGNSA. The CDR3 spans 17 residues. The CDR3 protein is CASSLVGTASSGNTIYF. CDR3 bases: TGTGCCAGCAGCTTAGTTGGGACTGCAAGCTCTGGAAACACCATATATTTT.

This rearrangement joins TRBV5-4 to TRBJ2-7, with 9 bases fitting TRBD2. Trimming at V came to 0 bases and at J to 4 bases, leaving 14 bases not matched to a gene. Germline V gene lookup returns CDR1 SGHNT and CDR2 YYREEE (reference sequence). The CDR3 runs to 18 residues. CDR3 region: CASSLVGWSPSGDYEQYF. DNA for the CDR3: TGTGCCAGCAGCTTGGTGGGTTGGTCGCCTAGCGGGGATTACGAGCAGTACTTC.

About this clone itself: The same CDR3 arises from other DNA sequences in this sample as well. This chain links TRBV18 with TRBJ2-7; 9 bases agree with TRBD2. There are 14 residues in the CDR3. V dropped 2 bases and J dropped 2; count of bases not matched to a gene: 1. CDR1 KGHSH and CDR2 LQKENI come from the germline V gene. Here the CDR3 DNA reads TGTGCCAGCTCACCAGGGACTAGCACCTACGAGCAGTACTTC. It yields the protein CASSPGTSTYEQYF.

The chain is built from TRBV11-3 and TRBJ2-2, with D possibly being TRBD2 (7 bases). V was cut by 5 bases and J by 4 bases, with 23 bases left in between. The CDR3 sequence is 18 residues long. Germline loops: CDR1 SGHNT, CDR2 YENEEA. CDR3 amino acids: CASSPMKIGGPGTGELFF. CDR3 in DNA: TGTGCCAGCAGCCCCATGAAGATCGGGGGGCCCGGCACCGGGGAGCTGTTTTTT.

The chain recombines TRBV4-2 with TRBJ2-7; 11 bases agree with TRBD2. Germline V gives CDR1 LGHNA, CDR2 YNFKEQ. This CDR3 region has 17 residues. The ends lost 3 bases at V and 4 bases at J; junction bases unmatched: 11. The CDR3 region has the DNA TGTGCCAGCAGCCACAGAGGAGGGGGGACTAGCGGTTACGAGCAGTACTTC. It encodes CASSHRGGGTSGYEQYF.

The chain joins TRBV28 to TRBJ2-5; D is undetermined. Germline V CDR1 and CDR2: MDHEN, SYDVKM. V dropped 2 bases and J dropped 2 bases, with 6 bases sitting between them. The length of the CDR3 is 13 residues. The CDR3 region has the DNA TGTGCCAGCAGTTTACAGCTACAAGAGACCCAGTACTTC. This translates into CASSLQLQETQYF. The full variable domain, in which reference TRBV28 and TRBJ2-5 provide the parts outside the CDR3, is DVKVTQSSRYLVKRTGEKVFLECVQDMDHENMFWYRQDPGLGLRLIYFSYDVKMKEKGDIPEGYSVSREKKERFSLILESASTNQTSMYLCASSLQLQETQYFGPGTRLLVL.

The chain combines TRBV5-8 with TRBJ2-7; the D is unclear. The length of the CDR3 is 19 residues. Germline V gives CDR1 SGHTS, CDR2 YDEGEE. Trimming pared 0 bases from V and 0 bases from J, leaving 22 bases between. CDR3 in DNA: TGTGCCAGCAGCTTGGCCGACAAATTCGGACGGTCATCCTCCTACGAGCAGTACTTC. Its translation: CASSLADKFGRSSSYEQYF.

Points on this clone: Germline and junction disagree at one end, which may indicate a read error. The chain joins TRBV7-7 to TRBJ2-2, with a tentative D call TRBD1 (6 bases). This CDR3 region has 14 residues. Germline assignment: CDR1 SSHAT and CDR2 FNYEAQ (reference sequence). The CDR3 loop reads CASSLQGSTGELFF. CDR3 DNA sequence: TGTGCTAGCAGCCTACAGGGAAGTACCGGGGAGCTGTTTTTT.

The V and J genes are TRBV2 and TRBJ2-3, with 12 bases aligning to TRBD2. Losses at the gene ends were 0 bases for V and 0 bases for J; bases not matched to a gene: 1. Germline lookup yields CDR1 SNHLY and CDR2 FYNNEI. This CDR3 has 17 residues. CDR3 residues: CASSEAGTSGSTDTQYF. The CDR3 nucleotides read TGTGCCAGCAGTGAAGCGGGGACTAGCGGGAGCACAGATACGCAGTATTTT.

In its sample, this clone was seen once. The rearrangement links TRBV4-3 to TRBJ1-3; D not certain. Per the germline V gene, CDR1 is LGHNA and CDR2 is YSLEER. The V and J ends lost 4 bases and 0 bases respectively, with 19 bases between them. CDR3 length: 18 amino acids. Written as DNA, the CDR3 is TGCGCCAGCAGCCGCGGATATGCGGGCGATTACTCTGGAAACACCATATATTTT. It translates to CASSRGYAGDYSGNTIYF.

This chain uses TRBV6-6 with TRBJ1-5; unclear D gene. This CDR3 comprises 16 residues. Trimming removed 5 bases at V and 4 bases at J, with 18 bases between. CDR1 and CDR2 (germline): MNHNY, SVGAGI (reference sequence). The CDR3 region is CASSPPPGPLNQPQHF. The CDR3 coding sequence is TGTGCCAGCAGTCCACCCCCGGGCCCCCTTAATCAGCCCCAGCATTTT.

This clone was picked up a small number of times. The genes are TRBV7-9 and TRBJ2-2; D not resolved. With 2 bases removed from V and 7 bases from J, the gap between germline ends came to 5 bases. Germline CDR1 SEHNR, CDR2 FQNEAQ (reference sequence). The CDR3 loop spans 12 amino acids. The CDR3 DNA sequence: TGTGCCAGCAGCTTAATCCTCGGGGAGCTGTTTTTT. This codes for CASSLILGELFF.

The V call is TRBV7-2, the J call TRBJ2-3; D call uncertain. There are 12 residues in the CDR3. The V and J ends lost 4 bases and 2 bases respectively, with 4 bases between them. Germline V gives CDR1 SGHTA, CDR2 FQGNSA. The CDR3 loop is CASSYYTDTQYF. CDR3 sequence (DNA): TGTGCCAGCAGCTACTACACAGATACGCAGTATTTT.

This sequence joins TRBV4-3 and TRBJ2-7, with TRBD1 matching over 7 bases. Germline CDR1 reads LGHNA; CDR2 reads YSLEER. V shed 0 bases, J shed 1 base, and the junction held 3 bases outside the gene matches. This CDR3 is built from 15 residues. CDR3 sequence reads: CASSQDGTASYEQYF. DNA of the CDR3: TGCGCCAGCAGCCAAGACGGGACAGCATCCTACGAGCAGTACTTC.